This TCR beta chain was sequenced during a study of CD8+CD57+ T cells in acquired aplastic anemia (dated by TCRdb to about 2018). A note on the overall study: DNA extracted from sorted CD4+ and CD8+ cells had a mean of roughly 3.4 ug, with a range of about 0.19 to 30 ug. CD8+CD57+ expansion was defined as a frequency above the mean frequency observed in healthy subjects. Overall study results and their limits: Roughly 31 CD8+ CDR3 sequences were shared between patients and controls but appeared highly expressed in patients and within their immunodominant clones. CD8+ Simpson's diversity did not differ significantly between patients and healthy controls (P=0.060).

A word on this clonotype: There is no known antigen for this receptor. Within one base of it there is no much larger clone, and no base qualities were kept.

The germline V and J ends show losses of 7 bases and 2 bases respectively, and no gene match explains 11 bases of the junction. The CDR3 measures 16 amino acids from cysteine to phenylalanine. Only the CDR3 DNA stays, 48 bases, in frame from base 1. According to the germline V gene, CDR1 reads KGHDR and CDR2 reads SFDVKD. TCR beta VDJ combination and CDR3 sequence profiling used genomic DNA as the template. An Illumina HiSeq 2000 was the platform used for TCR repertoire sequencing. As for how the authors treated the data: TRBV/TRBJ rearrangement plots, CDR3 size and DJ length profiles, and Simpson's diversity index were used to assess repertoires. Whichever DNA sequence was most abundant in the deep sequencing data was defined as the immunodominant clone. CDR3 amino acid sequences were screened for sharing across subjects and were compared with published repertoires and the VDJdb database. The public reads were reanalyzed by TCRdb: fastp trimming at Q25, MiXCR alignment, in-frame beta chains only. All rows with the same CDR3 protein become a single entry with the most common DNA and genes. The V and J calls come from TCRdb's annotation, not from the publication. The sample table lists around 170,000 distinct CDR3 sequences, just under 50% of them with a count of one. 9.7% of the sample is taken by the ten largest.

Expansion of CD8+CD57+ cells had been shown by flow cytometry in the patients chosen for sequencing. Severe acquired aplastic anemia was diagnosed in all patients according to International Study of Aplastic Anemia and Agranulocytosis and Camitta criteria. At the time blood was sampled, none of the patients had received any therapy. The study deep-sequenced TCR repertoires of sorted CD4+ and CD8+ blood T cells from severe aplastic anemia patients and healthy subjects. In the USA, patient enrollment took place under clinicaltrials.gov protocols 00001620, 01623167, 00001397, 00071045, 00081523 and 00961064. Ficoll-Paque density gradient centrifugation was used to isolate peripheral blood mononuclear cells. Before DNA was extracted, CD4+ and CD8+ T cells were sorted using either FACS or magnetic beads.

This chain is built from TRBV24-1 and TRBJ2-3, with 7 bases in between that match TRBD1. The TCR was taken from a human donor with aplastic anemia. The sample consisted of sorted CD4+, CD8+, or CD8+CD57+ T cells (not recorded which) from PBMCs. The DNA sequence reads TGTGCCACCAGCAAACCACAGGGGTCGTCCACAGATACGCAGTATTTT. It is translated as CATSKPQGSSTDTQYF.